One and the same sample provided the 25 T cell receptor beta chains below, sequenced in a study of blood T cells in healthy people across ages. It was with a sample-barcoded 5' primer and a J-beta primer mix that a second PCR of about 7 to 12 cycles was run. TCRdb processed the 5' RACE reads anew with MiXCR; each CDR3 protein has one entry. The sample consists of roughly 800,000 distinct CDR3 sequences, around 25% of them appearing once. Separately, the same data were catalogued under a study of T cells of mothers and their children.

Source material: blood. All receptors come from a boy aged 5-17 years in good health.

As concerns this clonotype: Given the absence of the conserved phenylalanine or tryptophan at the CDR3 end, a read error is likely. CDR3: CASSLTENTEAFL. CDR3 nucleotides: TGCGCCAGCAGCTTAACTGAAAACACTGAAGCTTTCCTT. The chain has TRBV5-1 and TRBJ1-1, with no clear D. This CDR3 is built from 13 residues. Germline CDR1 reads SGHRS; CDR2 reads YFSETQ. The ends were cut back, 2 bases at V and 2 bases at J, with 7 bases in the middle.

In its sample, this clonotype was seen a few times. The V gene is TRBV15, the J gene TRBJ1-1, with TRBD1 matching over 7 bases. Germline lookup yields CDR1 LNHNV and CDR2 YYDKDF (reference sequence). The junction had 8 bases not matched to a gene; V was cut back by 3 bases and J by 7 bases. The CDR3 is 14 residues long. CDR3 bases: TGTGCCACCAGCAGGGTCAGGGGGGCCGTTGAAGCTTTCTTT. It translates to CATSRVRGAVEAFF.

The V and J genes are TRBV5-1 and TRBJ2-3, with 16 bases matching TRBD2. The germline CDR1 and CDR2 sequences are SGHRS and YFSETQ. There are 15 residues in the CDR3. The junction had 4 bases not matched to a gene; V was cut back by 4 bases and J by 8 bases. For the CDR3, the DNA is TGCGCCAGCAGCGCGGGGACTAGCGGGGGGGCTACGCAGTATTTT. Translation gives CASSAGTSGGATQYF.

The chain is built from TRBV19 and TRBJ2-4; TRBD1 might be the D (5 bases). The germline CDR1 and CDR2 sequences are LNHDA and SQIVND (reference sequence). The CDR3 runs 13 residues. Trimming pared 6 bases from V and 0 bases from J, leaving 6 bases between. The CDR3 coding sequence is TGTGCCAGTAGAGGGGAAGCCAAAAACATTCAGTACTTC. It is translated as CASRGEAKNIQYF.

This clonotype was found a few times. The chain carries TRBV29-1 and TRBJ2-5; no clear D. Germline V gene sequence: CDR1 SQVTM, CDR2 ANQGSEA. The V and J ends lost 4 bases and 0 bases respectively, with 6 bases between them. The CDR3 loop spans 12 amino acids. CDR3 loop: CSVVGDQETQYF. CDR3 sequence (DNA): TGCAGCGTTGTGGGTGACCAAGAGACCCAGTACTTC.

This chain uses TRBV4-1 with TRBJ2-7; 7 positions agree with TRBD2. Germline assignment: CDR1 MGHRA and CDR2 YSYEKL. The J segment lost 0 bases and the V segment lost 0 bases, leaving 5 bases of the junction unmatched. The CDR3 is 16 residues long. The DNA for the CDR3 is TGCGCCAGCAGCCAAGACGAGCGGGACGACTCCTACGAGCAGTACTTC. Amino acids: CASSQDERDDSYEQYF.

In DNA, the CDR3 is TGTGCCATCAGTGAGTCCCCGGGACAGGGGGAATTCAATGAGCAGTTCTTC. This gives the protein CAISESPGQGEFNEQFF. V and J are TRBV10-3 and TRBJ2-5; 11 nucleotides align to TRBD1. Gene TRBJ2-1 matches the end of the DNA better, so the J call may be wrong. The germline gives CDR1 ENHRY, CDR2 SYGVKD. The CDR3 has 17 residues.

The J gene is TRBJ1-2, the V gene TRBV29-1, with TRBD1 matching over 7 bases. The V gene's germline CDR1 is SQVTM and CDR2 ANQGSEA. The CDR3 length is 13 residues. V shed 6 bases, J shed 3 bases, and the junction held 7 bases outside the gene matches. This CDR3 reads CSVGGQEDYGYTF. Here the CDR3 DNA reads TGCAGCGTAGGTGGACAGGAGGACTATGGCTACACCTTC. The full variable domain, in which reference TRBV29-1 and TRBJ1-2 provide the parts outside the CDR3, is SAVISQKPSRDICQRGTSLTIQCQVDSQVTMMFWYRQQPGQSLTLIATANQGSEATYESGFVIDKFPISRPNLTFSTLTVSNMSPEDSSIYLCSVGGQEDYGYTFGSGTRLTVV.

This sequence joins TRBV24-1 and TRBJ2-2; 8 bases map to TRBD1. Germline V gene sequence: CDR1 KGHDR, CDR2 SFDVKD. Trimming at V came to 0 bases and at J to 6 bases, leaving 5 bases not matched to a gene. The CDR3 loop spans 16 amino acids. The CDR3 loop reads CATSDLMTGVPGELFF. In nucleotides, the CDR3 is TGTGCCACCAGTGATTTGATGACAGGGGTCCCCGGGGAGCTGTTTTTT.

This chain joins TRBV5-5 and TRBJ1-4; D is perhaps TRBD1 (5 bases). CDR1 is SGHKS and CDR2 is YYEKEE in the germline V gene (reference sequence). This CDR3 contains 16 residues. V lost 0 bases and J lost 3, with 12 bases in between. CDR3 DNA sequence: TGTGCCAGCAGCTTGGTTTATGGGGGATCTAATGAAAAACTGTTTTTT. This encodes CASSLVYGGSNEKLFF.

This clonotype showed up just a few times. CDR3 in amino acids: CASSLSSGRANEQYF. The CDR3 coding sequence is TGCGCCAGCAGCTTGTCCAGCGGGAGGGCCAACGAGCAGTACTTC. The rearrangement joins TRBV5-1 to TRBJ2-7; the match to TRBD2 covers 10 bases. Trimming removed 1 base from V and 5 bases from J; junction bases left unmatched: 6. The CDR3 covers 15 residues. Looked up from germline, CDR1 is SGHRS and CDR2 is YFSETQ.

V gene TRBV20-1 combines with J gene TRBJ2-3; D is ambiguous. With 6 bases removed from V and 2 bases from J, the gap between germline ends came to 12 bases. CDR3 length equals 13 residues. In germline, CDR1 is DFQATT, CDR2 SNEGSKA (reference sequence). Here the CDR3 DNA reads TGCAGTGCCAGTAGGACGCCCACAGATACGCAGTATTTT. It codes for CSASRTPTDTQYF.

The V and J genes are TRBV7-2 and TRBJ1-1, with D maybe TRBD1 (5 bases). V was cut by 9 bases and J by 1 base, with 12 bases left in between. CDR3 size: 13 residues. Germline CDR1 SGHTA, CDR2 FQGNSA. CDR3 loop: CASSGRSNTEAFF. DNA of the CDR3: TGTGCCAGTTCGGGACGTTCGAACACTGAAGCTTTCTTT.

The chain is built from TRBV27 and TRBJ1-1; no definite D call. CDR3 length equals 13 residues. The germline CDR1 and CDR2 sequences are MNHEY and SMNVEV (reference sequence). Trimming stripped 7 bases from V and 0 bases from J, with 9 bases between. The CDR3 nucleotides read TGTGCCAGCAAAAGGCAAATGAACACTGAAGCTTTCTTT. Translation: CASKRQMNTEAFF.

This clonotype was found a few times. Here the CDR3 reads CASSLRGQGNEQFF. The CDR3 nucleotides are TGTGCCAGCAGTTTAAGGGGACAGGGGAATGAGCAGTTCTTC. The chain uses TRBV12-3 or TRBV12-4 and TRBJ2-5, with 10 bases lining up with TRBD1. The end of the DNA fits TRBJ2-1 better, so the J call may be wrong. The CDR3 covers 14 residues.

The chain joins TRBV4-3 to TRBJ1-5, with unresolved D. Germline V lookup: CDR1 LGHNA, CDR2 YSLEER. The CDR3 sequence is 13 residues long. V lost 1 base to trimming and J lost 5 bases, with 6 bases between them. The CDR3 DNA is TGCGCCAGCAGCCAAGGATGGGATCAGCCCCAGCATTTT. Translated: CASSQGWDQPQHF.

This clonotype was observed a few times. This chain uses TRBV9 with TRBJ2-7; D remains unclear. CDR3 length: 16 residues. V was clipped by 0 bases and J by 2 bases, with 15 bases between them. Germline CDR1 reads SGDLS; CDR2 reads YYNGEE. CDR3 in DNA: TGTGCCAGCAGCGTAGGGTCGCCAGTTACCCCCTACGAGCAGTACTTC. This translates into CASSVGSPVTPYEQYF.

V is TRBV20-1 and J is TRBJ2-2; no clear D. CDR3 length equals 10 residues. The ends were cut back, 6 bases at V and 5 bases at J, with 4 bases in the middle. The germline V gene has CDR1 DFQATT and CDR2 SNEGSKA (reference sequence). The CDR3 loop reads CSALTGELFF. The CDR3 DNA sequence: TGCAGTGCCCTAACCGGGGAGCTGTTTTTT.

This clonotype turned up a few times. This rearrangement joins TRBV20-1 to TRBJ2-3; 7 bases line up with TRBD1. The V and J ends lost 6 bases and 6 bases, in that order; junction bases with no gene match: 12. The CDR3 consists of 14 residues. The germline V gene has CDR1 DFQATT and CDR2 SNEGSKA (reference sequence). The chain's CDR3 is CSAETGLKADTQYF. CDR3 nucleotide sequence: TGCAGTGCGGAGACAGGGCTGAAGGCCGATACGCAGTATTTT.

This chain joins TRBV6-6 and TRBJ1-2, with TRBD1 matching 9 bases. This CDR3 is 18 amino acids long. With 6 bases clipped from V and 3 bases from J, the junction kept 17 bases outside the gene matches. Germline CDR1 is MNHNY and CDR2 is SVGAGI (reference sequence). CDR3: CASRFPPGQGFVYYGYTF. In DNA form, the CDR3 reads TGTGCCAGCAGATTCCCTCCGGGACAGGGTTTCGTCTACTATGGCTACACCTTC.

V and J are TRBV12-3 or TRBV12-4 and TRBJ2-5, with 11 bases fitting TRBD2. Germline trimming cut 6 bases from V and 5 bases from J; bases unmatched to any gene: 8. The CDR3 has 15 residues. The CDR3 DNA reads as TGTGCCAGCAGCCAAATAGCGGGAGGGCCGGAGACCCAGTACTTC. The encoded protein is CASSQIAGGPETQYF.

The chain couples TRBV9 to TRBJ2-7; tentatively, D is TRBD1 or TRBD2 (5 bases each). Germline CDR1 reads SGDLS; CDR2 reads YYNGEE. This CDR3 has 15 residues. Trimming left V 0 bases short and J 3 bases short, with 13 bases between. The CDR3 DNA sequence: TGTGCCAGCAGCGTAGTGGGGACCCCTTACTACGAGCAGTACTTC. Its protein product is CASSVVGTPYYEQYF. Together with reference TRBV9 and TRBJ2-7, the CDR3 gives the full variable domain: DSGVTQTPKHLITATGQRVTLRCSPRSGDLSVYWYQQSLDQGLQFLIQYYNGEERAKGNILERFSAQQFPDLHSELNLSSLELGDSALYFCASSVVGTPYYEQYFGPGTRLTVT.

The rearrangement links TRBV20-1 to TRBJ2-1; perhaps D is TRBD1 or TRBD2 (5 bases each). From germline, CDR1 is DFQATT and CDR2 SNEGSKA (reference sequence). The CDR3 is made up of 13 amino acids. V was shortened by 0 bases and J by 10 bases, with 13 bases between the two germline ends. CDR3 sequence (DNA): TGCAGTGCTAGAGATCCCGGGGCTGGGGAGCAGTTCTTC. Protein product: CSARDPGAGEQFF.

The chain has TRBV11-2 and TRBJ2-3; 7 nucleotides align to TRBD2. Germline V gives CDR1 SGHAT, CDR2 FQNNGV. The CDR3 is made up of 16 amino acids. After removal of 5 bases from V and 3 bases from J, the junction contained 11 bases not matched to a gene. This chain's CDR3 is CASSHLLGEGTDTQYF. For the CDR3, the DNA is TGTGCCAGCAGCCATCTCCTGGGGGAGGGGACAGATACGCAGTATTTT.

This clonotype was counted between two and nine times. The chain links TRBV12-3 or TRBV12-4 to TRBJ2-7; maybe TRBD1 (6 bases). The CDR3 runs to 15 residues. V lost 3 bases to trimming and J lost 0 bases, with 12 bases between them. CDR3 amino acids: CASSFTDRPSYEQYF. CDR3 nucleotides: TGTGCCAGCAGTTTTACCGACAGGCCCTCCTACGAGCAGTACTTC.